The sequence of this T cell receptor beta chain was determined in a study of human T cells and chemical hapten exposure (dated by TCRdb to the early 2020s). About the study as a whole: For sensitization, 2% DPC in acetone was applied to a roughly 2 cm by roughly 2 cm area of upper inner arm skin. Throughout the approximately 23-week study period, patients were also given weekly therapeutic DPC doses on the scalp. Patch testing was done on the upper back using Finn chambers containing 0.01% DPC, and results were scored after 6 days according to International Contact Dermatitis Research Group standards. The mostly female patient cohort included alopecia areata with under or over 50% scalp involvement, alopecia totalis and alopecia universalis. Libraries were combined into a pool for sequencing, and differences in TCR yield between samples came mainly from small differences in library volumes within the pool. In alopecia patients, the study followed how the peripheral blood TCR repertoire changed in vivo over primary and secondary sensitization to diphenylcyclopropenone (DPC), a hapten. Patient blood was sampled pre-sensitization (week 0) and at 2, 6 and about 24 weeks after DPC sensitization. Blood for TCR sequencing was provided by twenty-nine alopecia patients at one to four time points (pre-sensitization, 2, 6 and 24 weeks). What the work shows at the level of the full study, not this receptor alone: The number of PT1 expanded TCRs positively correlated with patch test score, significant at thresholds 8, 16 and 32 but not 4. After repeated subsampling, changes were observed in the strength of the expansion versus patch-test correlation and in the threshold at which the correlation became significant. Because all patients had alopecia, a presumed autoimmune disease, the immune response of the patients might differ from that of healthy individuals. Compared with pre-sensitization or healthy control sets, expanded TCRs formed significantly more large CDR3 similarity clusters, which is consistent with antigen-driven responses. No change with DPC sensitization was found in the number of TCRs above 1 in 1000 frequency, and no evidence of global repertoire structure alterations was found.

What this sample's time point label stands for: patch test 2, 6 weeks after DPC sensitization. The treatment or condition label here, explained by the study, means: therapeutic diphenylcyclopropenone sensitization with weekly scalp DPC. At each patch-test visit, blood was drawn before the patch test was applied. Eligible patients were aged 18 to 70, diagnosed with alopecia, deemed suitable for DPC therapy, and excluded if pregnant. Total RNA was extracted from unfractionated whole blood that had been collected in Tempus Blood RNA tubes. This clonotype came up many times. It lacks a known antigen. It has no much larger one-base neighbor in the sample; base qualities were not kept. From the cysteine up to the phenylalanine, the CDR3 has a length of 16 residues. Kept here is only the CDR3 DNA, which spans 48 bases and is read in frame from base 1. A distance of 17 bases separates the germline ends of V and J, which lose 3 bases and 5 bases respectively. Per the germline V gene, MGHDK is the CDR1 and SYGVNS is the CDR2.

Libraries were prepared through RACE. Sequenced on a NextSeq 500. During library preparation, unique molecular identifiers were attached to individual cDNA molecules so that TCRs could be counted in a quantitative, reproducible way. Both TCR alpha and TCR beta chains were sequenced from each blood RNA sample. On the study's bioinformatics: Samples had a median of roughly 98,000 TCRs, with a range from 23,224 to 690,600. V, J and CDR3 annotation of the TCR reads was carried out using the Decombinator software suite. For the PS versus PT1 abundance plots, all samples were subsampled to the same number of TCRs (28,000). Expanded TCRs were defined as absent before sensitization and observed at least eight times at the 2-week time point. Through fastp at Q25 and MiXCR, TCRdb rebuilt clones from the public reads, retaining in-frame beta chains. For every CDR3 protein sequence, its rows merge into one entry that carries the most common genes and DNA. The authors' filters were not applied to this entry. This sample is represented by roughly 40,000 distinct CDR3 sequences; 8% to 9.5% of them were singletons. The biggest ten clones account for approximately 15% of the sample.

The origin of this receptor is a woman aged 40 to 49 with alopecia areata. Some clones in this sample may be carry-over from other donors' samples. The rearrangement joined TRBV25-1 to TRBJ2-1; 6 matching bases give a weak D call of TRBD2. Source: whole blood, taken in connection with sensitization to the hapten diphenylcyclopropenone (DPC). The CDR3 protein: CASSDGWDSADNEQFF. The DNA is as follows: TGTGCCAGCAGTGATGGCTGGGACTCCGCGGACAATGAGCAGTTCTTC.